These T cell receptor beta chains were read from a single sample in a study of shared clonotypes between healthy human individuals. Repertoires were generated with immunoSEQ multiplex PCR, while TCRdb's copy carries only in-frame clones and drops some. The sample records roughly 810,000 clones, 96% being singletons. Sequencing was done on a sample of naive CD8+ T cells sorted from blood. Receptors originate from a man aged 30 to 45 in good health. CDR3s include the opening cysteine and the closing phenylalanine or tryptophan. D genes are given only for firm matches. Clone size appears in some rows only: once, few, many, or a class for an expanded clone.

V gene: TRBV7-8
J gene: TRBJ2-7
D gene: -
clone size: -
CDR3 protein: CASSTGGGYEQYF
CDR3 DNA: TGTGCCAGCAGCACAGGCGGCGGGTACGAGCAGTACTTC

V gene: TRBV19
J gene: TRBJ1-1
D gene: TRBD1
clone size: -
CDR3 protein: CASSSTGSAEAFF
CDR3 DNA: TGTGCCAGTAGTTCGACAGGGTCTGCTGAAGCTTTCTTT

V gene: TRBV5-8
J gene: TRBJ1-5
D gene: -
clone size: -
CDR3 protein: CASSLGATAPTQPQHF
CDR3 DNA: TGTGCCAGCAGCTTGGGGGCGACCGCTCCTACTCAGCCCCAGCATTTT

V gene: TRBV7-8
J gene: TRBJ2-5
D gene: TRBD2
clone size: once
CDR3 protein: CASSPRTSGIETQYF
CDR3 DNA: TGTGCCAGCAGCCCCAGGACTAGCGGGATAGAGACCCAGTACTTC

V gene: TRBV7-9
J gene: TRBJ2-5
D gene: TRBD1
clone size: -
CDR3 protein: CASSPQGEETQYF
CDR3 DNA: TGTGCCAGCAGCCCTCAGGGGGAAGAGACCCAGTACTTC

V gene: TRBV28
J gene: TRBJ1-4
D gene: -
clone size: -
CDR3 protein: CASSWVREEKLFF
CDR3 DNA: TGTGCCAGCAGTTGGGTACGAGAAGAAAAACTGTTTTTT

V gene: TRBV27
J gene: TRBJ1-5
D gene: -
clone size: -
CDR3 protein: CASSLGQRDQPQHF
CDR3 DNA: TGTGCCAGCAGTCTAGGACAGCGAGATCAGCCCCAGCATTTT

V gene: TRBV11-2
J gene: TRBJ2-1
D gene: -
clone size: once
CDR3 protein: CASSYNEQFF
CDR3 DNA: TGTGCCAGCAGTTACAATGAGCAGTTCTTC

V gene: TRBV7-2
J gene: TRBJ2-5
D gene: -
clone size: -
CDR3 protein: CASSLDLVAGPGETQYF
CDR3 DNA: TGTGCCAGCAGCTTAGATCTGGTGGCAGGGCCGGGAGAGACCCAGTACTTC

V gene: TRBV7-9
J gene: TRBJ1-4
D gene: -
clone size: -
CDR3 protein: CASSGAREKLFF
CDR3 DNA: TGTGCCAGCAGCGGGGCAAGGGAAAAACTGTTTTTT

V gene: TRBV15
J gene: TRBJ2-3
D gene: -
clone size: -
CDR3 protein: CATSRPGDPTDTQYF
CDR3 DNA: TGTGCCACCAGCAGGCCGGGGGATCCCACAGATACGCAGTATTTT

V gene: TRBV29-1
J gene: TRBJ2-7
D gene: -
clone size: -
CDR3 protein: CSVTDSSYEQYF
CDR3 DNA: TGCAGCGTGACAGACAGCTCCTACGAGCAGTACTTC

V gene: TRBV28
J gene: TRBJ1-4
D gene: -
clone size: -
CDR3 protein: CASSWEGASTNEKLFF
CDR3 DNA: TGTGCCAGCAGTTGGGAAGGGGCTTCGACTAATGAAAAACTGTTTTTT

V gene: TRBV18
J gene: TRBJ2-6
D gene: TRBD2
clone size: -
CDR3 protein: CASSPPRAGPSGANVLTF
CDR3 DNA: TGTGCCAGCTCACCACCGCGAGCGGGGCCGTCTGGGGCCAACGTCCTGACTTTC

V gene: TRBV19
J gene: TRBJ1-1
D gene: -
clone size: -
CDR3 protein: CATSLDRYSMNTEAFF
CDR3 DNA: TGTGCCACCTCCCTGGACAGATATTCAATGAACACTGAAGCTTTCTTT

V gene: TRBV7-9
J gene: TRBJ2-7
D gene: TRBD2
clone size: once
CDR3 protein: CASSGGTSGSYEQYF
CDR3 DNA: TGTGCCAGCAGCGGAGGGACTAGCGGGAGTTACGAGCAGTACTTC

V gene: TRBV6-5
J gene: TRBJ2-5
D gene: -
clone size: -
CDR3 protein: CASSSMRRAKETQYF
CDR3 DNA: TGTGCCAGCAGTTCCATGAGGCGGGCCAAAGAGACCCAGTACTTC

V gene: TRBV6-6
J gene: TRBJ2-3
D gene: -
clone size: -
CDR3 protein: CASSYSSSEATDTQYF
CDR3 DNA: TGTGCCAGCAGTTACTCCTCTTCGGAAGCGACAGATACGCAGTATTTT

V gene: TRBV6-5
J gene: TRBJ1-1
D gene: -
clone size: -
CDR3 protein: CASSYSSTGNTEAFF
CDR3 DNA: TGTGCCAGCAGTTACTCGAGTACGGGGAACACTGAAGCTTTCTTT

V gene: TRBV7-9
J gene: TRBJ1-5
D gene: -
clone size: once
CDR3 protein: CASSPLGNQPQHF
CDR3 DNA: TGTGCCAGCAGCCCCCTAGGCAATCAGCCCCAGCATTTT

V gene: TRBV7-9
J gene: TRBJ2-7
D gene: TRBD1
clone size: once
CDR3 protein: CASSSTGTGGQNEQYF
CDR3 DNA: TGTGCCAGCAGCTCTACCGGGACAGGGGGCCAAAACGAGCAGTACTTC

V gene: TRBV7-9
J gene: TRBJ1-1
D gene: -
clone size: -
CDR3 protein: CASSPGAPAEAFF
CDR3 DNA: TGTGCCAGCAGCCCGGGGGCACCAGCTGAAGCTTTCTTT

V gene: TRBV4-1
J gene: TRBJ1-5
D gene: TRBD1
clone size: -
CDR3 protein: CASSQDRASNQPQHF
CDR3 DNA: TGCGCCAGCAGCCAGGACAGGGCCTCTAATCAGCCCCAGCATTTT

V gene: TRBV7-9
J gene: TRBJ2-7
D gene: TRBD2
clone size: few
CDR3 protein: CASSLEASGMSPYEQYF
CDR3 DNA: TGTGCCAGCAGCTTAGAGGCTAGCGGGATGTCCCCCTACGAGCAGTACTTC

V gene: TRBV10-2
J gene: TRBJ1-4
D gene: -
clone size: -
CDR3 protein: CASSESEERRPNEKLFF
CDR3 DNA: TGCGCCAGCAGTGAGTCAGAGGAACGGCGCCCTAATGAAAAACTGTTTTTT

V gene: TRBV27
J gene: TRBJ2-7
D gene: TRBD2
clone size: -
CDR3 protein: CASRTGLAENYEQYF
CDR3 DNA: TGTGCCAGCAGAACGGGACTAGCGGAGAACTACGAGCAGTACTTC

V gene: TRBV27
J gene: TRBJ1-4
D gene: -
clone size: -
CDR3 protein: CASSFAGEREKLFF
CDR3 DNA: TGTGCCAGCAGTTTTGCAGGGGAGCGTGAAAAACTGTTTTTT

V gene: TRBV11-2
J gene: TRBJ2-2
D gene: TRBD2
clone size: -
CDR3 protein: CASSAGGTGELFF
CDR3 DNA: TGTGCCAGCAGCGCCGGGGGGACCGGGGAGCTGTTTTTT